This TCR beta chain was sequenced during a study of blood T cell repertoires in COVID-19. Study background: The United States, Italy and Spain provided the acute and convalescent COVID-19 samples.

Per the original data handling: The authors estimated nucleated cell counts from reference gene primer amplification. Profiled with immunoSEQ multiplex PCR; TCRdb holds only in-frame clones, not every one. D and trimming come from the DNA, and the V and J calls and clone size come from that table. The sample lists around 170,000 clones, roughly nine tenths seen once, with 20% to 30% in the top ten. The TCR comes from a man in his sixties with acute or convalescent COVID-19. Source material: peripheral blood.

The CDR3 DNA is TGTGCCAGCACTTCCTCGGGGCGCGAGCAGTACTTC. Translated: CASTSSGREQYF. The chain is built from TRBV6-2 or TRBV6-3 and TRBJ2-7, with D perhaps being TRBD1 or TRBD2 (5 bases each). The CDR3 runs to 12 residues. V was pared by 7 bases and J by 6 bases, with 13 bases between. Germline assignment: CDR1 MNHEY and CDR2 SVGEGT.